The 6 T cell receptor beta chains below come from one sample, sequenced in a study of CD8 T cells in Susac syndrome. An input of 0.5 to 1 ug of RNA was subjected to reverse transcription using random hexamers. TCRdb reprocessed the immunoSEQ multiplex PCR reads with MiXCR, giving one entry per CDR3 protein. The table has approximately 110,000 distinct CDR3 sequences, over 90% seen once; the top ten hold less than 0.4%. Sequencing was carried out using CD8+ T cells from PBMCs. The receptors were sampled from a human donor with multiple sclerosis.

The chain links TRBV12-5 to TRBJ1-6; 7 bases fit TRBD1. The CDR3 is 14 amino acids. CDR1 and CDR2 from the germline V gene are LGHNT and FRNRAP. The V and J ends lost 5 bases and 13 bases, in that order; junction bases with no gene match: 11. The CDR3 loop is CASGPDRALWPLHF. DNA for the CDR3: TGTGCTAGTGGTCCTGACAGGGCCCTGTGGCCCCTCCACTTT.

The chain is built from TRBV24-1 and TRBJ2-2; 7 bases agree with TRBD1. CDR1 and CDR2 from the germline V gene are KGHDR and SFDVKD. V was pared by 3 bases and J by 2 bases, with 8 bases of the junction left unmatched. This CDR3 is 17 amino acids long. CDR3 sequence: CATSDPSRTGNTGELFF. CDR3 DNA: TGTGCCACCAGTGATCCCTCAAGGACAGGAAACACCGGGGAGCTGTTTTTT.

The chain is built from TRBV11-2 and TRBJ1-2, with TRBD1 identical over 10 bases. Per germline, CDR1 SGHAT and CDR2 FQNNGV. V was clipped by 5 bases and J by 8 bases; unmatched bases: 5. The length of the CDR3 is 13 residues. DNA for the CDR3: TGTGCCAGCAGCCAAGGACAGGGGGACGGCTACACCTTC. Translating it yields CASSQGQGDGYTF.

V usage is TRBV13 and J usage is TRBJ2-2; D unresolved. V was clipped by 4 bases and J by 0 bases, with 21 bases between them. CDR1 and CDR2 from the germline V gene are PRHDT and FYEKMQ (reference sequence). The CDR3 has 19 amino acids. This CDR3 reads CASSSHGDRTSANTGELFF. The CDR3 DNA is TGTGCCAGCAGCTCCCATGGTGATAGGACCAGCGCGAACACCGGGGAGCTGTTTTTT. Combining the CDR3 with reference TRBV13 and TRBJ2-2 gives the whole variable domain AAGVIQSPRHLIKEKRETATLKCYPIPRHDTVYWYQQGPGQDPQFLISFYEKMQSDKGSIPDRFSAQQFSDYHSELNMSSLELGDSALYFCASSSHGDRTSANTGELFFGEGSRLTVL.

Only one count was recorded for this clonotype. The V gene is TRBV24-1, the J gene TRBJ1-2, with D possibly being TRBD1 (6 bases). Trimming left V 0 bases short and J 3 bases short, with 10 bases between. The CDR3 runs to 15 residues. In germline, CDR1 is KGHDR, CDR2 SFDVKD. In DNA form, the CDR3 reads TGTGCCACCAGTGATTTGAGGGGGGGCTACTATGGCTACACCTTC. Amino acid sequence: CATSDLRGGYYGYTF.

The CDR3 DNA reads as TGTGCCAGCAGCGTCGGGGCAGGCCGTGGGGATGAGCAGTTCTTC. It specifies CASSVGAGRGDEQFF. This chain connects TRBV9 to TRBJ2-1, with D perhaps assigned TRBD1 or TRBD2 (5 bases each). The CDR3 spans 15 residues. V lost 2 bases and J 8 bases, leaving 17 bases between the germline ends. Germline CDR1 and CDR2: SGDLS and YYNGEE.